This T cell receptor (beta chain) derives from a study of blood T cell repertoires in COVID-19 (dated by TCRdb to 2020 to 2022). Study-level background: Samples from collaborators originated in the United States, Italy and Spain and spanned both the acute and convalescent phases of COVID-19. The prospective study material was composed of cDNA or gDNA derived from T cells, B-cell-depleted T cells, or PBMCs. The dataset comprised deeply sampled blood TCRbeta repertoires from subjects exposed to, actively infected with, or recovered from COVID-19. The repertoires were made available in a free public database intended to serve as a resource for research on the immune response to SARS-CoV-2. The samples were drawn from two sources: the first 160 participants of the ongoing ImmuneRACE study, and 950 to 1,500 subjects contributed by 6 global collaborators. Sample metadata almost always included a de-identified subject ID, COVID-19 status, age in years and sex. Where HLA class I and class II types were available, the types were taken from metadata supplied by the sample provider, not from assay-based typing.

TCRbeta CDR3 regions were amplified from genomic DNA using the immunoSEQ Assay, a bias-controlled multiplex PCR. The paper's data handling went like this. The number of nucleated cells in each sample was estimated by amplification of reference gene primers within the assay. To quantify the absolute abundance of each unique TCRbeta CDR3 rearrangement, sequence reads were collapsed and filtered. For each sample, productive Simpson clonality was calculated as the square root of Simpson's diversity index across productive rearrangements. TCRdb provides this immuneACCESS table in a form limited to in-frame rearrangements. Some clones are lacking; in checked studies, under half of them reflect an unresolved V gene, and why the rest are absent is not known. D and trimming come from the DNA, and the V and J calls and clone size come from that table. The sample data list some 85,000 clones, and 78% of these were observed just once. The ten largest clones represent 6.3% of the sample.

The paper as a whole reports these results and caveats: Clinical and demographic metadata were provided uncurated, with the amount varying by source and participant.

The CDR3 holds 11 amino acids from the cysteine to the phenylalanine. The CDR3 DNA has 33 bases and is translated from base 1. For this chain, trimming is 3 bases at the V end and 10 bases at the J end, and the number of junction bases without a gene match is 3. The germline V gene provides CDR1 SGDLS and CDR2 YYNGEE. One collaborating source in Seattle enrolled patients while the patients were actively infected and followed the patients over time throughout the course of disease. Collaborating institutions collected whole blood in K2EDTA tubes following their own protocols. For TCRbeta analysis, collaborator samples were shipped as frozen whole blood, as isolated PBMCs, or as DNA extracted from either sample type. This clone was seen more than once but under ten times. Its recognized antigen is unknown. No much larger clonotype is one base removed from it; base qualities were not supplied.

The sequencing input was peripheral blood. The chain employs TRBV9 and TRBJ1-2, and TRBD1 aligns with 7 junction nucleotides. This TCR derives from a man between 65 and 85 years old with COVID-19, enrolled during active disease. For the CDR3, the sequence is CASSGDSYYTF. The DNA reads TGTGCCAGCAGCGGGGACAGCTACTACACCTTC.